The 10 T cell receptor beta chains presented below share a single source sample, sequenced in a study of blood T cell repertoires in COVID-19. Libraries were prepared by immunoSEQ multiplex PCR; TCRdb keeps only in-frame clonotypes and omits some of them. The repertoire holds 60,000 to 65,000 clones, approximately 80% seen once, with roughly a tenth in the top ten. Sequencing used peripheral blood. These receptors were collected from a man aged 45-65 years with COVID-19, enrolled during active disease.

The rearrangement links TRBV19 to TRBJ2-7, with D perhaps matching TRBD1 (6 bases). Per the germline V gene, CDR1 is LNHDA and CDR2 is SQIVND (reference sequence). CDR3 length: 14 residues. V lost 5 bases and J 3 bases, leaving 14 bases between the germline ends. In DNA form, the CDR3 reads TGTGCCAGTAGTCTCAACAGGGCCAACTACGAGCAGTACTTC. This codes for CASSLNRANYEQYF.

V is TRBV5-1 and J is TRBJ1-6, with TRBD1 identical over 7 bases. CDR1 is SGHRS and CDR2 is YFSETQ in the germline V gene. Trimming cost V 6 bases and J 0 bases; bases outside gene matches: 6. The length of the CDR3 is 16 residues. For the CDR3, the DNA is TGCGCCAGCACCGAACAGGGGAGCTCCTATAATTCACCCCTCCACTTT. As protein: CASTEQGSSYNSPLHF.

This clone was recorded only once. In DNA, the CDR3 is TGTGCCAGTAGTATCCAGGGAACGGTGAACACTGAAGCTTTCTTT. Translated: CASSIQGTVNTEAFF. The V call is TRBV19, the J call TRBJ1-1; D is perhaps TRBD1 (5 bases). Germline V lookup: CDR1 LNHDA, CDR2 SQIVND (reference sequence). The CDR3 contains 15 residues. V was pared by 3 bases and J by 0 bases, with 11 bases between.

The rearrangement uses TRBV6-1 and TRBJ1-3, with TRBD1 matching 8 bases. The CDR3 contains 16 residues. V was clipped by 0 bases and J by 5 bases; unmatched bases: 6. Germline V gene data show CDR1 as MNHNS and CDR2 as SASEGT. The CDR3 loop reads CASSEAKTGERNTIYF. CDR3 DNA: TGTGCCAGCAGTGAAGCGAAGACAGGGGAAAGAAACACCATATATTTT.

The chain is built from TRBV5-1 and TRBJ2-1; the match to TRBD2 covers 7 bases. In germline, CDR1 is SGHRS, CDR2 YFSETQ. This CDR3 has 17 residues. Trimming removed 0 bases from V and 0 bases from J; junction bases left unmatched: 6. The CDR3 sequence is CASSLGPGLPSYNEQFF. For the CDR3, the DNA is TGCGCCAGCAGCTTGGGTCCGGGACTACCCTCCTACAATGAGCAGTTCTTC. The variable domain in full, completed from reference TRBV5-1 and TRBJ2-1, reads KAGVTQTPRYLIKTRGQQVTLSCSPISGHRSVSWYQQTPGQGLQFLFEYFSETQRNKGNFPGRFSGRQFSNSRSEMNVSTLELGDSALYLCASSLGPGLPSYNEQFFGPGTRLTVL.

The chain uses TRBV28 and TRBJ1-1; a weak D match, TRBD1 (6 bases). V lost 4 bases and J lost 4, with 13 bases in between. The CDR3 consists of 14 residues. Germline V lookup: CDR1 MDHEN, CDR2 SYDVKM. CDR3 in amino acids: CASSYSYRATEAFF. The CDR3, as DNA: TGTGCCAGCAGTTATTCTTACAGGGCCACTGAAGCTTTCTTT.

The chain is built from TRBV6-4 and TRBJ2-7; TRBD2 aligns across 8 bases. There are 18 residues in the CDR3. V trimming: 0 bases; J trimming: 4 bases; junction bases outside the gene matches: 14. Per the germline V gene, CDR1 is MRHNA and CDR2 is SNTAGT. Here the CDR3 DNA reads TGTGCCAGCAGTGACTCGAGCCGTGAGGGACTAGTCCTTTACGAGCAGTACTTC. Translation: CASSDSSREGLVLYEQYF.

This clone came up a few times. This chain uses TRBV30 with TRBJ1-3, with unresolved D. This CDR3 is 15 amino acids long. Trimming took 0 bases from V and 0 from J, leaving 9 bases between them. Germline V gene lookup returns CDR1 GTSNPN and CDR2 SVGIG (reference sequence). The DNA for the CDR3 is TGTGCCTGGAGTGTAGAGGGAGGCTCTGGAAACACCATATATTTT. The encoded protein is CAWSVEGGSGNTIYF.

The CDR3 nucleotides read TGTGCCAGCAGCATGGAGACAGGGAGGTATCTCGAGCAGTACTTC. It encodes CASSMETGRYLEQYF. This chain uses TRBV5-5 with TRBJ2-7; maybe TRBD1 (7 bases). Trimming removed 4 bases at V and 6 bases at J, with 20 bases between. CDR1 and CDR2 (germline): SGHKS, YYEKEE (reference sequence). The CDR3 length is 15 residues.

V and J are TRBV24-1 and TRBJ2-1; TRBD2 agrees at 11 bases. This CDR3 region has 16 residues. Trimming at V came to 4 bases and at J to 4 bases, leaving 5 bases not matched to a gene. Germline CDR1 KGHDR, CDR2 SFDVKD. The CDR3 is CATSDSSGRFYNEQFF. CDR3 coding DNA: TGTGCCACCAGTGACTCTAGCGGGAGGTTTTACAATGAGCAGTTCTTC.